This T cell receptor (beta chain) derives from a study of shared clonotypes between healthy human individuals. V lost 9 bases and J 4 bases, leaving 16 bases between the germline ends. Germline-derived CDR1 and CDR2 are MDHEN and SYDVKM. The CDR3 is 14 residues long. Recent vaccinations or acute infections were absent in the healthy HIV-negative adult donors. A split of CD4+ cells into CD45RA+ naive and CD45RA-negative memory subsets was performed. Regarding this clone: Its antigen remains unknown.

Study-wide points: With several donors compared, around 5% of naive CD4 clonotypes were shared.

The repertoire was sequenced with immunoSEQ multiplex PCR; TCRdb's copy has only in-frame clones and lacks some. The sample shows hundreds of thousands of clones, 73% of them seen only once. The chain links TRBV28 to TRBJ2-1; no reliable D call. This TCR was recovered from a woman younger than 45 in good health. Input material: memory CD4+ T cells sorted from blood. Subset in this sample: CD45RA-negative fraction. Here the CDR3 DNA reads TGTGCCAGTTCCCGGCGGAATGTATACAATGAGCAGTTCTTC. Translated: CASSRRNVYNEQFF.